Described below is a single T cell receptor (beta chain) sequence and its context. As yet, its antigen is unknown. Germline V gives CDR1 KGHSH, CDR2 LQKENI. The CDR3 is made up of 14 amino acids. Trimming removed 3 bases from V and 6 bases from J, with 13 bases in between. CFSE-dim autoproliferating and CFSE-high non-proliferating T cells from unstimulated culture were sequenced separately. Replicate wells were pooled after approximately seven days of stimulus-free culture of 5x10^7 CFSE-labeled PBMCs. TCRdb's copy holds only in-frame clones and misses some; the assay was immunoSEQ multiplex PCR. The sample records 46,000 or so clones, roughly 82% being singletons. This sample was taken from a study of memory B cells and T cells in multiple sclerosis.

The origin of this receptor is a human donor with multiple sclerosis. The rearrangement joins TRBV18 to TRBJ2-3; D perhaps matches TRBD2 (6 bases). The specimen was PBMCs from blood kept in culture. The CDR3, as DNA: TGTGCCAGCTCACCCGAGTGGGGGGTGGATACGCAGTATTTT. Translating gives CASSPEWGVDTQYF. Filled out from reference TRBV18 and TRBJ2-3, the complete variable domain reads NAGVMQNPRHLVRRRGQEARLRCSPMKGHSHVYWYRQLPEEGLKFMVYLQKENIIDESGMPKERFSAEFPKEGPSILRIQQVVRGDSAAYFCASSPEWGVDTQYFGPGTRLTVL.